Sequencing of this T cell receptor (beta chain) was carried out in a study of CD8 T cells in Susac syndrome. About 0.45 to 1 ug RNA was reverse transcribed with random hexamers. TCRdb used MiXCR to reprocess the immunoSEQ multiplex PCR reads, holding one entry per CDR3 protein. The table has approximately 180,000 distinct CDR3 sequences, approximately 94% seen once. V lost 3 bases to trimming and J lost 6 bases, with 8 bases between them. Germline V lookup: CDR1 LGHDT, CDR2 YNNKEL (reference sequence). The CDR3 totals 12 residues. The sequenced material came from CD4+ T cells from PBMCs. V and J are TRBV3-1 and TRBJ1-1; possibly TRBD1 for D (6 bases). The clonotype was recovered from a human donor with multiple sclerosis. CDR3 nucleotides: TGTGCCAGCAGCCAGGGGGCCTCTGAAGCTTTCTTT. It codes for CASSQGASEAFF.